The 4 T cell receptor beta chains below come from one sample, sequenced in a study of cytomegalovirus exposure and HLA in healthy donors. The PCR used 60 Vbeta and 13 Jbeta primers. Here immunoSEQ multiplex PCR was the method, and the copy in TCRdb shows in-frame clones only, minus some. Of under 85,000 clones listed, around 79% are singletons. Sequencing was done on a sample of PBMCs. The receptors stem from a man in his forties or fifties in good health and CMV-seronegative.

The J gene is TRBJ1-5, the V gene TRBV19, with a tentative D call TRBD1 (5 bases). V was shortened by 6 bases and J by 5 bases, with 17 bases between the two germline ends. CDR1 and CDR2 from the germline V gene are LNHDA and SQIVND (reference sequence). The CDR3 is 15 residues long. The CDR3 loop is CASRNFGGSDQPQHF. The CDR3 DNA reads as TGTGCCAGTAGGAACTTCGGGGGATCTGATCAGCCCCAGCATTTT.

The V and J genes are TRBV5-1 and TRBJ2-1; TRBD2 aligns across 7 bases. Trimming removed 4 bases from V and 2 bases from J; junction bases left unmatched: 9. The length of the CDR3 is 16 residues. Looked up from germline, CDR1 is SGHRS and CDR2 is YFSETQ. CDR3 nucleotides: TGCGCCAGCAGCAGGGAGGGTGCCCAAGCCTACAATGAGCAGTTCTTC. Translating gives CASSREGAQAYNEQFF.

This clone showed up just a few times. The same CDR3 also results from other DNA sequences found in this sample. CDR3 residues: CASSRLAGGTYEQYF. In DNA form, the CDR3 reads TGTGCCAGCAGCCGACTAGCGGGAGGAACCTACGAGCAGTACTTC. The J gene is TRBJ2-7, the V gene TRBV5-6; 13 positions agree with TRBD2. The CDR3 loop spans 15 amino acids. The V gene's germline CDR1 is SGHDT and CDR2 YYEEEE. The ends lost 4 bases at V and 2 bases at J; junction bases unmatched: 3.

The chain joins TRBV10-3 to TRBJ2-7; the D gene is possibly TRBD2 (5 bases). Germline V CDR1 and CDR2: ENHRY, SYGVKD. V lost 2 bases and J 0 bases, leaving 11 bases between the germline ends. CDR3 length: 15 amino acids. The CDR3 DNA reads TGTGCCATCAGTGAGGCACGAGGGATCTCCTACGAGCAGTACTTC. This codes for CAISEARGISYEQYF.